The 4 T cell receptor beta chains presented below share a single source sample, sequenced in a study of cytomegalovirus exposure and HLA in healthy donors. The table came from immunoSEQ multiplex PCR; TCRdb's copy has only in-frame clones and leaves some out. The table includes 150,000 to 160,000 clones, approximately 86% detected once. Source material: PBMCs. The receptors come from a man younger than 35 in good health and CMV-seropositive.

The chain recombines TRBV6-5 with TRBJ1-2; 7 bases align to TRBD1. The germline V gene encodes CDR1 MNHEY and CDR2 SVGAGI. The V segment lost 6 bases and the J segment 4 bases; nucleotides outside the gene matches: 11. This CDR3 has 15 amino acids. CDR3 amino acids: CASSQGQPSSYGYTF. For the CDR3, the DNA is TGTGCCAGCAGCCAGGGACAGCCCAGCTCCTATGGCTACACCTTC.

The CDR3 nucleotides are TGTGCCAGCGGCCTGGGCCAGCCCCAGCATTTT. Translated: CASGLGQPQHF. The chain employs TRBV6-5 and TRBJ1-5; D gene uncertain. From germline, CDR1 is MNHEY and CDR2 SVGAGI. The CDR3 loop spans 11 amino acids. The ends were cut back, 8 bases at V and 7 bases at J, with 9 bases in the middle.

The chain couples TRBV5-8 to TRBJ2-2, with D possibly matching TRBD1 (5 bases). The CDR3 spans 16 residues. Trimming took off 4 bases at V and 6 bases at J, with 19 bases between the two ends. CDR1 is SGHTS and CDR2 is YDEGEE in the germline V gene. CDR3 amino acids: CASSRRPGQGAGELFF. As DNA, the CDR3 is TGTGCCAGCAGCCGCCGGCCAGGCCAGGGTGCCGGGGAGCTGTTTTTT.

The genes are TRBV9 and TRBJ2-7; 8 nucleotides align to TRBD2. Per germline, CDR1 SGDLS and CDR2 YYNGEE. The junction had 5 bases not matched to a gene; V was cut back by 0 bases and J by 6 bases. This CDR3 contains 14 residues. The CDR3 DNA reads TGTGCCAGCAGCGTAGGGCGGGGGGCCAGCGAGCAGTACTTC. Translating gives CASSVGRGASEQYF.